A selection of T cell receptor beta chains follows, all from one sample in a study of cytomegalovirus exposure and HLA in healthy donors. Clones were sequenced by immunoSEQ multiplex PCR, and TCRdb holds only the in-frame ones, with some missing. Found here are 190,000 or so clones, roughly four fifths of them singletons; the top ten hold over 5%. Sequencing used PBMCs. These receptors all stem from a woman aged 45-65 years in good health and CMV-seropositive. Both conserved end residues are part of each CDR3.

>TRBJ2-1|TRBV5-5
CASSLSVGTASYNEQFF
>TRBJ2-5|TRBV7-2
CASSPLREFLKTQYF
>TRBJ2-7|TRBV6-6
CASSNSGTGSYEQYF
>TRBJ1-4|TRBV20-1
CSKKRDEKLFF
>TRBJ1-3|TRBV5-5
CASSLGSMSGWGNTIYF
>TRBJ2-1|TRBV30
CAWSGLLYNEQFF
>TRBJ2-3|TRBV9
CASSAGLAGYTQYF
>TRBJ1-2|TRBV6-5
CASSYSPRTGAGYTF
>TRBJ2-5|TRBV7-9
CATRGLEETQYF
>TRBJ2-3|TRBV7-9
CASTSEAGPGNF
>TRBJ2-1|TRBV7-3
CASSSRGDNEQFF
>TRBJ1-3|TRBV19
CASSIGQFLGNTIYF
>TRBJ2-7|TRBV27
CASSLSWTSGRANQYF
>TRBJ1-1|TRBV25-1
CASSEHMGTGKNTEAFF
>TRBJ2-2|TRBV6-6
CASQRGGGTGELFF
>TRBJ1-2|TRBV30
CAWGEDYGYTF
>TRBJ2-1|TRBV7-2
CASSFRTGGNNEQFF
>TRBJ2-1|TRBV7-2
CASSLSLYNEQFF
>TRBJ1-1|TRBV20-1
CSAAFVPEAFF
>TRBJ2-1|TRBV7-9
CASSPGLAVNEQFF
>TRBJ2-1|TRBV5-4
CASSLVKSSYNEQFF
>TRBJ2-1|TRBV15
CATSPKTGLGSSYNEQFF
>TRBJ1-2|TRBV5-1
CASSAATGNYGYTF
>TRBJ2-1|TRBV28
CASTRQGLYNEQFF
>TRBJ2-7|TRBV2
CASKARLSSYEQYF
>TRBJ2-5|TRBV2
CASSERGETQYF
>TRBJ2-7|TRBV18
CASSRGGSYEQYF
>TRBJ2-7|TRBV2
CASSVDTEQYF
>TRBJ1-1|TRBV19
CASSLGRRNTEAFF
>TRBJ1-5|TRBV28
CASSFPLQPQHF
>TRBJ2-7|TRBV9
CASSYWTGGNRYYEQYF
>TRBJ1-2|TRBV6-5
CASSLPDGGGYTF
>TRBJ2-2|TRBV18
CASSPPGLADTGELFF
>TRBJ2-5|TRBV5-4
CASSQQGASETQYF
>TRBJ2-2|TRBV6-6
CASSPRGGTGELFF
>TRBJ2-5|TRBV10-2
CASSESTEETQYF
>TRBJ1-5|TRBV6-6
CASRFQGDQPQHF
>TRBJ2-5|TRBV2
CASSEIPQGNQETQYF
>TRBJ1-5|TRBV28
CASSLQGQPQHF
>TRBJ2-5|TRBV5-5
CASSLEWNSGGQETQYF
>TRBJ2-3|TRBV19
CASSTPRTSGGPILGDTQYF